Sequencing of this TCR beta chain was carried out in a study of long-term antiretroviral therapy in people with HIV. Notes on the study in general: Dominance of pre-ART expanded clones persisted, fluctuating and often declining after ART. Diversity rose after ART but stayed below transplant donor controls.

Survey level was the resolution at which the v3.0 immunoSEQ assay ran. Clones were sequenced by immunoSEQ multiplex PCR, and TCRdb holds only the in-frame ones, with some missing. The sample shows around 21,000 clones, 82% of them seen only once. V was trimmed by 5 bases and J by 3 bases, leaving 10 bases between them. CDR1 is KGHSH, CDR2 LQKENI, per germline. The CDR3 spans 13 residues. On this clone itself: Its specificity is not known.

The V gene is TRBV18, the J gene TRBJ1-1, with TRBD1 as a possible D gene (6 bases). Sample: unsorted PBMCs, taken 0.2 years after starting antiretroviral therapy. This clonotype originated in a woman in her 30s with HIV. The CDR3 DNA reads TGTGCCAGCTCAGCAACAGGGTACACTGAAGCTTTCTTT. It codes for CASSATGYTEAFF.